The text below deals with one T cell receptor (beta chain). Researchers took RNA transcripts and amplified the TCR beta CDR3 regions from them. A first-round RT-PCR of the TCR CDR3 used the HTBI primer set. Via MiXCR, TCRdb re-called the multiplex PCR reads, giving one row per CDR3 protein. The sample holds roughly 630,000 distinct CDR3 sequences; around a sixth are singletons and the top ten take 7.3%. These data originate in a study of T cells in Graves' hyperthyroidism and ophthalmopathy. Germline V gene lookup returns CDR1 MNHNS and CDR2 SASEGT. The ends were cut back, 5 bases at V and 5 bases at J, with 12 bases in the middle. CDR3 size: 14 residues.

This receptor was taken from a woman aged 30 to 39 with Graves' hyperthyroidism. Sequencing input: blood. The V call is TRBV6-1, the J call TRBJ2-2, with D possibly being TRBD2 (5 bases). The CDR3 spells CASSTWELTGELFF. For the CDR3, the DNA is TGTGCCAGCAGTACTTGGGAGTTAACCGGGGAGCTGTTTTTT.